Sequencing of this TCR beta chain was carried out in a study of T cell repertoires in cytomegalovirus infection. On the study more broadly: Newly reported HLA-C-restricted and thoroughly characterized HLA-B-restricted CMV epitopes were employed. A matching HLA type, together with CMV infection, was signaled by public TCR beta signatures. Findings of the study overall: The ex vivo response was dominated by HLA-C-restricted CMV-specific TCR beta clonotypes.

TCRdb used MiXCR to reprocess the reads, holding one entry per CDR3 protein. This repertoire shows about a million distinct CDR3 sequences, approximately 31% found once; its top ten account for 10% to 15%. A note on this clonotype: Antigen unknown.

The CDR3 is 14 amino acids. V dropped 0 bases and J dropped 7; count of bases not matched to a gene: 6. The germline CDR1 and CDR2 sequences are DFQATT and SNEGSKA (reference sequence). This specimen consisted of cultured CD8+ T cells from PBMCs, obtained from culture after CMV antigen stimulation. The receptor was derived from a human donor in good health (CMV status not recorded). Some clones in this sample may be carry-over from other donors' samples. This chain joins TRBV20-1 and TRBJ2-7; 10 nucleotides line up with TRBD2. CDR3 residues: CSARDRAGGKEQYF. In DNA, the CDR3 is TGCAGTGCTAGAGATCGAGCGGGGGGGAAAGAGCAGTACTTC.